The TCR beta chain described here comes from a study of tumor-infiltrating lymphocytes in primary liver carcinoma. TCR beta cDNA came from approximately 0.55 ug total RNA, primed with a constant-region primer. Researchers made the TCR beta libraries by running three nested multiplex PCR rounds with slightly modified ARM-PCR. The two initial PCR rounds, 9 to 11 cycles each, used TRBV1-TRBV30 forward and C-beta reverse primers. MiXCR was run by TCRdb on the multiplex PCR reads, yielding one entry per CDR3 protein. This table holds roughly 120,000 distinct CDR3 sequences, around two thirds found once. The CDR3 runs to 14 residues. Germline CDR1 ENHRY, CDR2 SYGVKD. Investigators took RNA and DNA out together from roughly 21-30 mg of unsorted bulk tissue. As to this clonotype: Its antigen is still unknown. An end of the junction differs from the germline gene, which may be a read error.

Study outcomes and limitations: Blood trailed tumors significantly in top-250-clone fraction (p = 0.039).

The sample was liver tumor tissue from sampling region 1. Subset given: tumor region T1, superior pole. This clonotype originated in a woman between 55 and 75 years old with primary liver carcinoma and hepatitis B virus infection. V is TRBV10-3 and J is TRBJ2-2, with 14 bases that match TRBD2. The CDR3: CGIRGLAGAGELFF. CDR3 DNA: TGTGGCATCAGGGGACTAGCGGGAGCGGGGGAGCTGTTTTTT.